One sample yielded the 24 T cell receptor beta chains listed below, sequenced in a study of OX40 agonist ivuxolimab in advanced cancers. This table comes from immunoSEQ multiplex PCR, and its TCRdb copy is limited to in-frame clones, with some not included. The table lists more than 45,000 clones, 84% of them singletons. Sample: CD4+ or CD8+ T cells sorted from blood, taken in a trial of the OX40 agonist ivuxolimab. Receptor source: an adult with an advanced solid tumor such as melanoma, head and neck, liver or kidney cancer.

V gene TRBV10-3 combines with J gene TRBJ2-5; weak D call: TRBD1 (5 bases). The CDR3 contains 14 residues. Germline V gives CDR1 ENHRY, CDR2 SYGVKD. V shed 6 bases and J shed 0 bases, with 11 bases lying between them. The CDR3 DNA is TGTGCCATCAGCCGACAGAAGTACCAAGAGACCCAGTACTTC. Encoded protein: CAISRQKYQETQYF.

The chain joins TRBV10-3 to TRBJ1-2, with a weak D call TRBD1 (5 bases). The CDR3 is 13 amino acids. V lost 0 bases to trimming and J lost 5 bases, with 7 bases between them. The germline CDR1 and CDR2 sequences are ENHRY and SYGVKD. CDR3 sequence: CAISESPGYGYTF. As DNA, the CDR3 is TGTGCCATCAGTGAGTCTCCAGGGTATGGCTACACCTTC.

The chain uses TRBV28 and TRBJ1-2, with a tentative D call TRBD1 (5 bases). Trimming removed 5 bases at V and 4 bases at J, with 14 bases between. The length of the CDR3 is 14 residues. In germline, CDR1 is MDHEN, CDR2 SYDVKM. CDR3 nucleotide sequence: TGTGCCAGCAGTCCCTCCTTGGACATCTATGGCTACACCTTC. Protein: CASSPSLDIYGYTF.

This clone is labeled as medium-sized. The chain recombines TRBV5-1 with TRBJ1-4; D is unclear. V was shortened by 0 bases and J by 2 bases, with 5 bases between the two germline ends. This CDR3 is built from 14 residues. Germline V CDR1 and CDR2: SGHRS, YFSETQ. The CDR3 loop reads CASSLGATNEKLFF. The DNA of the CDR3 is TGCGCCAGCAGCTTGGGGGCTACTAATGAAAAACTGTTTTTT.

V and J are TRBV29-1 and TRBJ2-7; possibly TRBD2 for D (6 bases). Trimming removed 7 bases at V and 2 bases at J, with 15 bases between. Germline CDR1 and CDR2: SQVTM and ANQGSEA. The CDR3 is made up of 13 amino acids. CDR3 bases: TGCAGCGCTGGACTCGGGACTCCCTACGAGCAGTACTTC. It yields the protein CSAGLGTPYEQYF.

The V call is TRBV6-1, the J call TRBJ2-1; 8 bases match TRBD1. Trimming at V came to 4 bases and at J to 7 bases, leaving 9 bases not matched to a gene. Per germline, CDR1 MNHNS and CDR2 SASEGT. The length of the CDR3 is 15 residues. The CDR3 sequence: CASSGPGQGVNEQFF. The CDR3, as DNA: TGTGCCAGCAGTGGCCCTGGACAGGGTGTAAATGAGCAGTTCTTC.

This rearrangement joins TRBV7-8 to TRBJ1-3; D is ambiguous. Germline values: CDR1 SGHVS, CDR2 FQNEAQ. The CDR3 is 16 residues long. Deletions cut 4 bases from V and 0 bases from J, with 13 bases between. CDR3 in amino acids: CASSYYEARSGNTIYF. DNA for the CDR3: TGTGCCAGCAGCTATTATGAGGCGCGCTCTGGAAACACCATATATTTT.

The chain recombines TRBV7-9 with TRBJ1-2; no definite D call. Trimming took 5 bases from V and 7 from J, leaving 17 bases between them. This CDR3 is built from 14 residues. Looked up from germline, CDR1 is SEHNR and CDR2 is FQNEAQ (reference sequence). The CDR3 sequence is CASSPGFSPPGYTF. The CDR3 coding sequence is TGTGCCAGCAGCCCCGGGTTTTCACCTCCTGGCTACACCTTC.

The genes are TRBV7-9 and TRBJ2-5, with D unclear. The CDR3 sequence is 17 residues long. The germline V and J ends were trimmed by 3 bases and 5 bases, with 22 bases remaining between them. The germline CDR1 and CDR2 sequences are SEHNR and FQNEAQ (reference sequence). The CDR3 DNA sequence: TGTGCCAGCAGCTTTCGAAATAACCCCTCATCCGGGGAGACCCAGTACTTC. As protein: CASSFRNNPSSGETQYF.

This chain uses TRBV4-1 with TRBJ1-5; 9 bases map to TRBD1. Germline lookup yields CDR1 MGHRA and CDR2 YSYEKL. The CDR3 is 16 amino acids. With V trimmed by 1 base and J by 2 bases, 3 bases remained unmatched. CDR3 sequence (DNA): TGCGCCAGCAGCCAAGGGACAGGGGTGCGCAATCAGCCCCAGCATTTT. Protein product: CASSQGTGVRNQPQHF.

The gene calls are TRBV19 and TRBJ1-5, with 9 bases that match TRBD1. This CDR3 contains 15 residues. Germline CDR1 and CDR2: LNHDA and SQIVND (reference sequence). V was clipped by 3 bases and J by 3 bases; unmatched bases: 3. The chain's CDR3 is CASSIGTGFNQPQHF. The DNA of the CDR3 is TGTGCCAGTAGTATCGGGACAGGGTTCAATCAGCCCCAGCATTTT.

The table lists this clone with a few counts. The V call is TRBV2, the J call TRBJ2-7, with D maybe TRBD2 (6 bases). The CDR3 length is 16 residues. The ends were cut back, 5 bases at V and 1 base at J, with 18 bases in the middle. Germline values: CDR1 SNHLY, CDR2 FYNNEI. Written as DNA, the CDR3 is TGTGCCAGCAGTCAGGGTTGGGGGGATCGGTCCTACGAGCAGTACTTC. The encoded protein is CASSQGWGDRSYEQYF.

The chain carries TRBV2 and TRBJ2-2; 10 positions agree with TRBD2. CDR3 size: 15 residues. After removal of 1 base from V and 7 bases from J, the junction contained 3 bases not matched to a gene. Germline V gene lookup returns CDR1 SNHLY and CDR2 FYNNEI. CDR3 nucleotides: TGTGCCAGCAGTGAAGAGCGGGGGGGCCTCGGGGAGCTGTTTTTT. Its translation: CASSEERGGLGELFF.

This clone is a singleton in its sample. This sequence joins TRBV28 and TRBJ2-7; possible D gene TRBD1, 6 bases. Germline-derived CDR1 and CDR2 are MDHEN and SYDVKM. CDR3 size: 14 residues. Trimming pared 5 bases from V and 1 base from J, leaving 12 bases between. DNA for the CDR3: TGTGCCAGCAGTCACAGGGTAGGGTCCTACGAGCAGTACTTC. Translating it yields CASSHRVGSYEQYF.

The chain is built from TRBV27 and TRBJ2-7; TRBD2 is a possible D gene (5 bases). Trimming removed 2 bases from V and 4 bases from J, with 12 bases in between. This CDR3 region has 14 residues. Germline V gene data show CDR1 as MNHEY and CDR2 as SMNVEV (reference sequence). This CDR3 reads CASSLRGNYYEQYF. Here the CDR3 DNA reads TGTGCCAGCAGTTTACGAGGGAATTATTACGAGCAGTACTTC.

V gene TRBV29-1 combines with J gene TRBJ2-2, with D hard to call. The CDR3 covers 11 residues. The V end was cut by 3 bases, the J end by 1 base, with 0 bases between. CDR1 and CDR2 from the germline V gene are SQVTM and ANQGSEA. Written as DNA, the CDR3 is TGCAGCGTTGAGAACACCGGGGAGCTGTTTTTT. This encodes CSVENTGELFF.

This sequence joins TRBV5-6 and TRBJ2-5; 11 bases map to TRBD1. Germline values: CDR1 SGHDT, CDR2 YYEEEE. CDR3 length: 15 residues. V was pared by 0 bases and J by 3 bases, with 1 base of the junction left unmatched. The CDR3 here is CASSLGGQGEETQYF. The CDR3, as DNA: TGTGCCAGCAGCTTGGGGGGACAGGGGGAAGAGACCCAGTACTTC.

This chain links TRBV19 with TRBJ2-7, with 7 positions matching TRBD2. The V and J ends lost 8 bases and 6 bases, in that order; junction bases with no gene match: 10. This CDR3 is 13 amino acids long. Per the germline V gene, CDR1 is LNHDA and CDR2 is SQIVND (reference sequence). The CDR3: CASAPWGGGEQYF. As DNA, the CDR3 is TGTGCCAGTGCCCCTTGGGGCGGGGGCGAGCAGTACTTC.

This chain joins TRBV19 and TRBJ1-4; possibly TRBD1 for D (5 bases). The CDR3 consists of 14 residues. Germline assignment: CDR1 LNHDA and CDR2 SQIVND (reference sequence). V dropped 5 bases and J dropped 8 bases, with 15 bases sitting between them. The CDR3 bases are TGTGCCAGTAGTTCTAGGGGTGCGGCCGAAAAACTGTTTTTT. This translates into CASSSRGAAEKLFF.

The rearrangement links TRBV7-6 to TRBJ1-4; the D is unclear. CDR3 length: 17 amino acids. Per the germline V gene, CDR1 is SGHVS and CDR2 is FNYEAQ. V was trimmed by 4 bases and J by 1 base, leaving 16 bases between them. The CDR3 nucleotides read TGTGCCAGCAGCTCCATTTCGGGTCCGGGAACTAATGAAAAACTGTTTTTT. Encoded protein: CASSSISGPGTNEKLFF.

The genes are TRBV28 and TRBJ1-5; D might be TRBD1 (6 bases). Trimming stripped 3 bases from V and 5 bases from J, with 17 bases between. The CDR3 is 16 amino acids. Per the germline V gene, CDR1 is MDHEN and CDR2 is SYDVKM. The CDR3 region has the DNA TGTGCCAGCAGTTTTAGAGGGGGGCAGGGCCATCAGCCCCAGCATTTT. Translating it yields CASSFRGGQGHQPQHF.

The V and J genes are TRBV27 and TRBJ1-5; D remains unclear. The CDR3 spans 17 residues. The V gene's germline CDR1 is MNHEY and CDR2 SMNVEV (reference sequence). Deletions cut 3 bases from V and 0 bases from J, with 15 bases between. The DNA for the CDR3 is TGTGCCAGCAGTTTGCTCTTCGGCGGGGTTAGCAATCAGCCCCAGCATTTT. The encoded protein is CASSLLFGGVSNQPQHF.

The chain uses TRBV5-5 and TRBJ1-1, with 7 bases that match TRBD1. CDR1 SGHKS and CDR2 YYEKEE come from the germline V gene (reference sequence). The CDR3 spans 15 residues. Trimming cost V 0 bases and J 0 bases; bases outside gene matches: 2. In nucleotides, the CDR3 is TGTGCCAGCAGCTTGGCCAGGGGGGTGAACACTGAAGCTTTCTTT. Translating gives CASSLARGVNTEAFF.

V and J are TRBV29-1 and TRBJ2-1; D is perhaps TRBD2 (5 bases). In germline, CDR1 is SQVTM, CDR2 ANQGSEA. The ends were cut back, 7 bases at V and 5 bases at J, with 9 bases in the middle. The CDR3 is made up of 11 amino acids. The CDR3 loop reads CSADFNNEQFF. CDR3 nucleotide sequence: TGCAGCGCGGACTTCAACAATGAGCAGTTCTTC.